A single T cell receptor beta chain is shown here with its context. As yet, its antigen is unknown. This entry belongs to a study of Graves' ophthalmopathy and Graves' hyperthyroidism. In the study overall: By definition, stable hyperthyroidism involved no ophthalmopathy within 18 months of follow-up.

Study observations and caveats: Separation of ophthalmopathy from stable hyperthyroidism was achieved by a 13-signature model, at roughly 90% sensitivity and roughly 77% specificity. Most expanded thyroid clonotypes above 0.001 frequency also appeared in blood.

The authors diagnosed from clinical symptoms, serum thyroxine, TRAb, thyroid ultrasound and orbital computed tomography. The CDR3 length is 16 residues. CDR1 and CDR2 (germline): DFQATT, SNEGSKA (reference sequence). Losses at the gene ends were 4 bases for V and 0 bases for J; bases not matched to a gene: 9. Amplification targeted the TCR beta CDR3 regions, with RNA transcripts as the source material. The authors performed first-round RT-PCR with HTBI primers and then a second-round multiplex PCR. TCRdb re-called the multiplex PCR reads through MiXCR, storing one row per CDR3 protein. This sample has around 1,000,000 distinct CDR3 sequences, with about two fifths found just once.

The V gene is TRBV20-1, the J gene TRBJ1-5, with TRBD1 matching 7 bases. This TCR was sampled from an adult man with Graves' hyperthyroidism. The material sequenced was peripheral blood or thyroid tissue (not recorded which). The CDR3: CSATREGQHSNQPQHF. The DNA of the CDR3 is TGCAGTGCTACCAGGGAGGGACAGCATAGCAATCAGCCCCAGCATTTT.